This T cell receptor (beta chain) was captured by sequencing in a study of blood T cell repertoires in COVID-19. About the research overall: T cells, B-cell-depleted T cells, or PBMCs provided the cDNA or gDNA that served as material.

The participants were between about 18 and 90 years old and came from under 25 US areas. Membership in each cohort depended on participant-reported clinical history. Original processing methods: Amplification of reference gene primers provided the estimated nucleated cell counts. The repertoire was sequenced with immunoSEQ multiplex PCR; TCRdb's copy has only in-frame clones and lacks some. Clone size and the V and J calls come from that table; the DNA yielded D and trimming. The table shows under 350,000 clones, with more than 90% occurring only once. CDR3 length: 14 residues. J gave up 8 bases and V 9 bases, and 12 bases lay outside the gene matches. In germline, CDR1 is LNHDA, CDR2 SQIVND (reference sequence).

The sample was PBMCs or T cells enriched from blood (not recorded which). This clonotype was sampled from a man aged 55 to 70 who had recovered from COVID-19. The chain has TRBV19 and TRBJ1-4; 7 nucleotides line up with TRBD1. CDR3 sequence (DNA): TGTGCCAGCAGCGGACAGGTACGGGGAGAAAAACTGTTTTTT. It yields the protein CASSGQVRGEKLFF.